This entry lists 19 T cell receptor beta chains sequenced from one sample in a study of PD-1 blockade in classical Hodgkin lymphoma. All the patients suffered relapse after autologous stem cell transplantation, and brentuximab vedotin exposure differed. Repertoires were generated with immunoSEQ multiplex PCR, while TCRdb's copy carries only in-frame clones and drops some. The sample includes about 23,000 clones, roughly 75% seen only once; the top ten take about a sixth. Here the sequenced sample was peripheral blood mononuclear cells (PBMCs), taken before the second cycle of nivolumab. The receptors shown here come from a human donor with classical Hodgkin lymphoma.

This chain connects TRBV5-1 to TRBJ1-1; D ambiguous. The CDR3 is 14 residues long. In germline, CDR1 is SGHRS, CDR2 YFSETQ. V dropped 0 bases and J dropped 3 bases, with 9 bases sitting between them. CDR3 in DNA: TGCGCCAGCAGCTTGGTTAGGCCCGACACTGAAGCTTTCTTT. The encoded protein is CASSLVRPDTEAFF.

The gene calls are TRBV5-1 and TRBJ1-2, with 8 bases identical to TRBD1. The V gene's germline CDR1 is SGHRS and CDR2 YFSETQ. V shed 1 base and J 6 bases; nucleotides not matched to a gene: 5. The CDR3 is made up of 14 amino acids. DNA of the CDR3: TGCGCCAGCAGCTTGAATCAGGGGGCAGATGGCTACACCTTC. Amino acid sequence: CASSLNQGADGYTF.

The rearrangement links TRBV19 to TRBJ2-3, with D possibly being TRBD1 or TRBD2 (6 bases each). Germline CDR1 and CDR2: LNHDA and SQIVND (reference sequence). This CDR3 has 16 amino acids. The germline V and J ends were trimmed by 2 bases and 2 bases, with 14 bases remaining between them. CDR3 residues: CASSIRPGANTDTQYF. The CDR3 DNA reads as TGTGCCAGTAGTATACGACCGGGGGCTAACACAGATACGCAGTATTTT.

This chain joins TRBV4-1 and TRBJ2-2; no definite D call. Germline V gene lookup returns CDR1 MGHRA and CDR2 YSYEKL. Trimming pared 0 bases from V and 4 bases from J, leaving 15 bases between. The CDR3 sequence is 17 residues long. CDR3 sequence reads: CASSQDSGSDSTGELFF. CDR3 sequence (DNA): TGCGCCAGCAGCCAAGATTCCGGGTCGGATAGCACCGGGGAGCTGTTTTTT.

The rearrangement links TRBV5-5 to TRBJ2-2, with D perhaps TRBD2 (6 bases). The CDR3 spans 17 residues. Trimming cost V 4 bases and J 8 bases, with 24 bases left between them. CDR1 and CDR2 from the germline V gene are SGHKS and YYEKEE (reference sequence). CDR3 in amino acids: CASSPGTLTRASGELFF. CDR3 sequence (DNA): TGTGCCAGCAGCCCAGGGACTCTCACACGGGCATCGGGGGAGCTGTTTTTT.

The chain has TRBV30 and TRBJ2-7; D is tentatively TRBD1 or TRBD2 (5 bases each). CDR3 length equals 16 residues. V was trimmed by 2 bases and J by 2 bases, leaving 19 bases between them. Germline-derived CDR1 and CDR2 are GTSNPN and SVGIG (reference sequence). In nucleotides, the CDR3 is TGTGCCTGGAGTCCAGGGACGCCCTCTCCGACCTACGAGCAGTACTTC. Its translation is CAWSPGTPSPTYEQYF. Combining the CDR3 with reference TRBV30 and TRBJ2-7 gives the whole variable domain SQTIHQWPATLVQPVGSPLSLECTVEGTSNPNLYWYRQAAGRGLQLLFYSVGIGQISSEVPQNLSASRPQDRQFILSSKKLLLSDSGFYLCAWSPGTPSPTYEQYFGPGTRLTVT.

The chain is built from TRBV13 and TRBJ2-6; 9 bases fit TRBD1. The V gene end was trimmed by 5 bases and the J gene end by 0 bases; junction bases not matched to a gene: 5. The CDR3 runs 17 residues. Germline CDR1 reads PRHDT; CDR2 reads FYEKMQ (reference sequence). CDR3 loop: CASSPGQGSSGANVLTF. In nucleotides, the CDR3 is TGTGCCAGCAGCCCCGGACAGGGGAGCTCTGGGGCCAACGTCCTGACTTTC.

The J gene is TRBJ1-2, the V gene TRBV5-4; TRBD1 agrees at 7 bases. The V gene's germline CDR1 is SGHNT and CDR2 YYREEE (reference sequence). Trimming cost V 1 base and J 8 bases; bases outside gene matches: 8. The CDR3 contains 14 residues. CDR3 DNA sequence: TGTGCCAGCAGCTTGTTGACAGGGCGCGGGGGCTACACCTTC. It codes for CASSLLTGRGGYTF.

J is TRBJ2-1 and V is TRBV5-1, with TRBD2 as a possible D gene (5 bases). The CDR3 covers 16 residues. The germline V gene has CDR1 SGHRS and CDR2 YFSETQ. Trimming pared 0 bases from V and 3 bases from J, leaving 13 bases between. The CDR3 here is CASSLVRTGNYNEQFF. CDR3 nucleotide sequence: TGCGCCAGCAGCTTGGTTCGGACTGGAAACTACAATGAGCAGTTCTTC.

This clone was picked up a small number of times. This chain joins TRBV14 and TRBJ1-2, with D uncertain. CDR1 and CDR2 from the germline V gene are SGHDN and FVKESK. The V end lost 1 base, the J end lost 4 bases, and 7 bases lay between the germline ends. The length of the CDR3 is 13 residues. CDR3 region: CASSQARGYGYTF. As DNA, the CDR3 is TGTGCCAGCAGCCAAGCCAGAGGCTATGGCTACACCTTC.

The rearrangement joins TRBV6-1 to TRBJ2-7; TRBD2 matches at 11 bases. There are 14 residues in the CDR3. CDR1 and CDR2 from the germline V gene are MNHNS and SASEGT. Unmatched junction bases numbered 3, after V lost 4 bases and J lost 4 bases. CDR3 nucleotides: TGTGCCAGCAGTGCTAGCGGGAGGACTTACGAGCAGTACTTC. This gives the protein CASSASGRTYEQYF.

The chain combines TRBV19 with TRBJ1-3; 8 bases fit TRBD1. This CDR3 is 13 amino acids long. The germline CDR1 and CDR2 sequences are LNHDA and SQIVND (reference sequence). The V and J ends lost 5 bases and 4 bases, in that order; junction bases with no gene match: 1. The CDR3 sequence: CASSGTGGNTIYF. In nucleotides, the CDR3 is TGTGCCAGTAGTGGGACAGGCGGAAACACCATATATTTT.

V usage is TRBV9 and J usage is TRBJ2-7; D gene unclear. Germline-derived CDR1 and CDR2 are SGDLS and YYNGEE. The CDR3 contains 13 residues. The ends were cut back, 4 bases at V and 3 bases at J, with 11 bases in the middle. In DNA, the CDR3 is TGTGCCAGCAGCCAAGATTGGCGCTACGAGCAGTACTTC. It yields the protein CASSQDWRYEQYF.

The rearrangement uses TRBV7-9 and TRBJ1-4; 8 nucleotides match TRBD1. Per germline, CDR1 SEHNR and CDR2 FQNEAQ (reference sequence). CDR3 size: 15 residues. V dropped 5 bases and J dropped 4; count of bases not matched to a gene: 6. CDR3: CASSLRDRINEKLFF. CDR3 in DNA: TGTGCCAGCAGCCTCCGGGACAGGATTAATGAAAAACTGTTTTTT.

V gene TRBV18 combines with J gene TRBJ2-3; D is uncertain. The ends were cut back, 3 bases at V and 2 bases at J, with 3 bases in the middle. This CDR3 spans 12 amino acids. Per germline, CDR1 KGHSH and CDR2 LQKENI. CDR3 amino acids: CASSPDTDTQYF. The DNA of the CDR3 is TGTGCCAGCTCACCCGACACAGATACGCAGTATTTT.

This chain links TRBV7-9 with TRBJ2-7; TRBD1 aligns across 7 bases. The CDR3 has 13 amino acids. Germline V gene lookup returns CDR1 SEHNR and CDR2 FQNEAQ (reference sequence). The V gene end was trimmed by 6 bases and the J gene end by 1 base; junction bases not matched to a gene: 3. CDR3 loop: CASSRQGSYEQYF. The CDR3 DNA reads TGTGCCAGCAGTCGACAGGGTTCCTACGAGCAGTACTTC.

CDR3 loop: CASSQDTGELFF. The DNA for the CDR3 is TGTGCCAGCAGTCAGGACACCGGGGAGCTGTTTTTT. The rearrangement uses TRBV6-6 and TRBJ2-2; D ambiguous. Germline-derived CDR1 and CDR2 are MNHNY and SVGAGI (reference sequence). The CDR3 has 12 amino acids. V was trimmed by 5 bases and J by 3 bases, leaving 4 bases between them.

A single count supports this clone. This same CDR3 is encoded by further DNA sequences in the sample. The chain carries TRBV18 and TRBJ2-1; D perhaps matches TRBD2 (6 bases). Trimming shortened V by 2 bases and J by 3 bases, and 11 bases separated the two germline ends. The CDR3 is made up of 15 amino acids. Germline values: CDR1 KGHSH, CDR2 LQKENI. This chain's CDR3 is CASSPKRAYYNEQFF. CDR3 nucleotides: TGTGCCAGCTCACCAAAGCGGGCCTACTACAATGAGCAGTTCTTC. The entire variable domain, with the rest obtained from reference TRBV18 and TRBJ2-1, is as follows: NAGVMQNPRHLVRRRGQEARLRCSPMKGHSHVYWYRQLPEEGLKFMVYLQKENIIDESGMPKERFSAEFPKEGPSILRIQQVVRGDSAAYFCASSPKRAYYNEQFFGPGTRLTVL.

The chain recombines TRBV5-5 with TRBJ2-7, with 8 bases that match TRBD2. This CDR3 is 15 amino acids long. Germline-derived CDR1 and CDR2 are SGHKS and YYEKEE (reference sequence). The V segment lost 4 bases and the J segment 5 bases; nucleotides outside the gene matches: 11. This chain's CDR3 is CASSKPPGLENEQYF. The CDR3 DNA is TGTGCCAGCAGCAAACCCCCGGGACTAGAAAACGAGCAGTACTTC.